Presented here are 9 T cell receptor beta chains from one specimen sequenced in a study of blood T cell repertoires in COVID-19. Only in-frame clones appear in the TCRdb table, and some are missing; sequencing was by immunoSEQ multiplex PCR. The table lists 150,000 to 200,000 clones, more than 75% of them singletons. The sample comprised peripheral blood. The receptors were gathered from a man aged 35 to 55 with active or convalescent COVID-19.

The rearrangement joins TRBV7-9 to TRBJ1-1; 8 bases line up with TRBD1. Germline trimming cut 5 bases from V and 1 base from J; bases unmatched to any gene: 6. Germline V gives CDR1 SEHNR, CDR2 FQNEAQ (reference sequence). There are 15 residues in the CDR3. The CDR3 nucleotides read TGTGCCAGCAGCCGAAGGACAGGGAAGAACACTGAAGCTTTCTTT. It encodes CASSRRTGKNTEAFF.

The chain employs TRBV20-1 and TRBJ1-4; D remains ambiguous. V was shortened by 5 bases and J by 6 bases, with 10 bases between the two germline ends. The germline V gene encodes CDR1 DFQATT and CDR2 SNEGSKA (reference sequence). CDR3 size: 12 residues. Written as DNA, the CDR3 is TGCAGTGCTGGTGATACTTATGAAAAACTGTTTTTT. Translated, it gives CSAGDTYEKLFF.

This chain links TRBV7-9 with TRBJ2-1, with 8 bases matching TRBD2. Germline CDR1 is SEHNR and CDR2 is FQNEAQ (reference sequence). This CDR3 has 17 residues. Trimming cost V 5 bases and J 5 bases; bases outside gene matches: 14. In DNA form, the CDR3 reads TGTGCCAGCAGCCCGGGGACTAGTATGGCGTTGAACAATGAGCAGTTCTTC. Encoded protein: CASSPGTSMALNNEQFF.

The rearrangement uses TRBV29-1 and TRBJ2-7, with 8 bases that match TRBD1. The CDR3 consists of 12 residues. The trim removed 7 bases at V and 6 bases at J, leaving 8 bases unmatched. In germline, CDR1 is SQVTM, CDR2 ANQGSEA. The CDR3 here is CSGDRGSGEQYF. The CDR3 nucleotides are TGCAGCGGTGACAGGGGATCGGGCGAGCAGTACTTC.

This rearrangement joins TRBV5-4 to TRBJ2-3; possibly TRBD2 for D (5 bases). The germline gives CDR1 SGHNT, CDR2 YYREEE (reference sequence). Trimming left V 0 bases short and J 2 bases short, with 13 bases between. The CDR3 covers 16 residues. The CDR3 DNA reads as TGTGCCAGCAGCTTGGCCTCGGGAATTTACACAGATACGCAGTATTTT. As protein: CASSLASGIYTDTQYF.

The gene calls are TRBV5-4 and TRBJ2-1; TRBD1 matches at 9 bases. The CDR3 contains 15 residues. The germline V gene encodes CDR1 SGHNT and CDR2 YYREEE (reference sequence). V lost 2 bases, J lost 3 bases, and 3 bases stayed unmatched. The CDR3 bases are TGTGCCAGCAGCTTCCGGGACAGGGACTACAATGAGCAGTTCTTC. Translation gives CASSFRDRDYNEQFF.

Note on this clone: Other DNA sequences in this sample translate to the same CDR3. The rearrangement links TRBV28 to TRBJ1-1; tentative D call: TRBD1 (5 bases). The CDR3 has 12 amino acids. The germline V and J ends were trimmed by 5 bases and 3 bases, with 7 bases remaining between them. Germline V lookup: CDR1 MDHEN, CDR2 SYDVKM. In DNA, the CDR3 is TGTGCCAGCAGTCAGGGTTACACTGAAGCTTTCTTT. It specifies CASSQGYTEAFF. The full variable domain, with the rest looked up from reference TRBV28 and TRBJ1-1, is DVKVTQSSRYLVKRTGEKVFLECVQDMDHENMFWYRQDPGLGLRLIYFSYDVKMKEKGDIPEGYSVSREKKERFSLILESASTNQTSMYLCASSQGYTEAFFGQGTRLTVV.

The J gene is TRBJ2-3, the V gene TRBV5-1, with TRBD2 matching over 9 bases. V gave up 0 bases and J gave up 3 bases; unmatched junction bases: 2. The CDR3 is made up of 15 amino acids. CDR1 and CDR2 from the germline V gene are SGHRS and YFSETQ. The CDR3 region has the DNA TGCGCCAGCAGCTTGGTAGCGGGGGCAACAGATACGCAGTATTTT. Amino acid sequence: CASSLVAGATDTQYF.

The chain employs TRBV29-1 and TRBJ2-7, with D possibly TRBD1 on 5 matching bases. Germline CDR1 is SQVTM and CDR2 is ANQGSEA. Between the trimmed V and J ends, which lost 4 bases and 6 bases, there was a span of 13 bases. The CDR3 consists of 12 residues. DNA for the CDR3: TGCAGCGTTGGCAGGGCGCTTGCCGAGCAGTACTTC. It translates to CSVGRALAEQYF.